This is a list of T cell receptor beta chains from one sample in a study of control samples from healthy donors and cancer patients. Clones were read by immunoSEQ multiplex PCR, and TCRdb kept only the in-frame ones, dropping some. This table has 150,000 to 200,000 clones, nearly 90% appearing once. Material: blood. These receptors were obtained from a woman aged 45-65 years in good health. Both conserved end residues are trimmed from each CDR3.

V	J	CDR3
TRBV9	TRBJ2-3	ASSVEGTRTDTQY
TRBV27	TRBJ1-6	ATKTGTESRPLH
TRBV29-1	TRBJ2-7	SVEKILGYEQY
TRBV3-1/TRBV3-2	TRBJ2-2	ASSQSGAGGELF
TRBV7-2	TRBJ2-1	ASSLELAGGNEQF
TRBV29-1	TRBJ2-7	SVGGGPEQY
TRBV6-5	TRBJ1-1	ASSYVLTEAF
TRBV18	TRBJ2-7	ASSPGFPEQY
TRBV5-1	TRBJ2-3	ASKIGGAGTDTQY
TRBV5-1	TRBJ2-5	ASSIGHLGETQY
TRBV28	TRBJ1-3	ASRRQGASGNTIY
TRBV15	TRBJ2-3	ATSRDRGTDTQY
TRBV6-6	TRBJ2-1	ASSPGTSGGSSYNEQF
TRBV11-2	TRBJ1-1	ASSSQGSGMGTEAF
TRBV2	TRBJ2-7	ASSHPGGPRSYEQY
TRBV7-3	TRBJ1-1	ASSLEMNTEAF
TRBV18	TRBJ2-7	ASSPTGTGGYEQY
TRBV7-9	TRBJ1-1	ASSRLNTEAF
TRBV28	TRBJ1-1	ASRLGSEAF
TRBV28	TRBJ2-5	ASRAGSKETQY
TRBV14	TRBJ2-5	ASSRTRGWQETQY
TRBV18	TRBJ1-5	ASSPDSRDQPQH
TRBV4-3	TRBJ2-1	ASSQVKAGGNEQF
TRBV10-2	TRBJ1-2	ASGQGVEGYT
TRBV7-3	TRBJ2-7	ASSSGLAGVEQY
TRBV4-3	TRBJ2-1	ASSIQTSGTYNEQF
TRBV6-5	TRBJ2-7	ASSPGLAGYEQY
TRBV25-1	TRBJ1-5	ASSESEYQPQH
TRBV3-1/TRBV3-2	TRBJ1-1	ASTAEGRLNTEAF
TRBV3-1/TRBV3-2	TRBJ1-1	ASSLITNTEAF
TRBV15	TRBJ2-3	ATSRRRGTDTQY
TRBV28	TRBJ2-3	ASSRTVGYTDTQY